This TCR beta chain was captured by sequencing in a study of Ad26.COV2.S vaccination and SARS-CoV-2 variants. Study-wide results and limits: Comparable non-spike TCR breadth was observed in vaccine and placebo recipients.

The germline V gene encodes CDR1 SEHNR and CDR2 FQNEAQ (reference sequence). With 4 bases removed from V and 5 bases from J, the gap between germline ends came to 23 bases. The CDR3 has 17 residues. Stated treatment: about 20 received Ad26.COV2.S at low or high dose, single or two shots; roughly five received placebo; per-sample allocation not given. Samples analyzed were those drawn on day 63 after the first vaccine or placebo injection. Remarks on this clone: Its antigen is still unknown.

The data were produced by immunoSEQ multiplex PCR, yet TCRdb's version contains in-frame clones alone and is incomplete. The data contain about 350,000 clones, around nine tenths of them seen just once; the ten biggest clones take up around 5.3%. The source is a person between 18 and 65 years old who received the Ad26.COV2.S COVID-19 vaccine or a placebo. The V and J genes are TRBV7-9 and TRBJ2-5; D ambiguous. The input for sequencing was peripheral blood, taken in a trial of Ad26.COV2.S vaccine versus placebo. CDR3 DNA: TGTGCCAGCAGCTCGCGAACCCACAGTACAAGGCCTGAGACCCAGTACTTC. This gives the protein CASSSRTHSTRPETQYF.